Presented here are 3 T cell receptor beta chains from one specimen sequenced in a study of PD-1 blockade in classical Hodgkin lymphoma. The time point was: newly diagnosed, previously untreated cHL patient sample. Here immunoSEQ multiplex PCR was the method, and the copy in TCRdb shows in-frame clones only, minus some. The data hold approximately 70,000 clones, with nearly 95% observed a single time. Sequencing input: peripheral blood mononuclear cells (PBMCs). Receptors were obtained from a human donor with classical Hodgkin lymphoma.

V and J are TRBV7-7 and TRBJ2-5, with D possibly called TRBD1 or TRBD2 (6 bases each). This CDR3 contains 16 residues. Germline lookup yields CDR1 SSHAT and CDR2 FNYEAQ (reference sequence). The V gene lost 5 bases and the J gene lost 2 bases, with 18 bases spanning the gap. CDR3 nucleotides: TGTGCCAGCAGCCCGAGGGGGGTGAGCGGACAAGAGACCCAGTACTTC. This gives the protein CASSPRGVSGQETQYF.

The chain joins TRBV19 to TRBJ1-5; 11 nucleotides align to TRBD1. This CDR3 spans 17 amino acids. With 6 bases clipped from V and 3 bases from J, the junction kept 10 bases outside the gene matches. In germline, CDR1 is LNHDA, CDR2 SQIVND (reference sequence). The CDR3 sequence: CASRINLDRGPNQPQHF. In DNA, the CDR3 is TGTGCCAGTAGAATCAATCTGGACAGGGGGCCCAATCAGCCCCAGCATTTT.

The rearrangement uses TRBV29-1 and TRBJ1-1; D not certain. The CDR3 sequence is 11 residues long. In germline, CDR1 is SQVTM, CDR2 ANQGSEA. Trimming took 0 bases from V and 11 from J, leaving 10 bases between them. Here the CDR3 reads CSVEEQLVAFF. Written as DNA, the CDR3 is TGCAGCGTTGAAGAACAACTAGTGGCTTTCTTT.